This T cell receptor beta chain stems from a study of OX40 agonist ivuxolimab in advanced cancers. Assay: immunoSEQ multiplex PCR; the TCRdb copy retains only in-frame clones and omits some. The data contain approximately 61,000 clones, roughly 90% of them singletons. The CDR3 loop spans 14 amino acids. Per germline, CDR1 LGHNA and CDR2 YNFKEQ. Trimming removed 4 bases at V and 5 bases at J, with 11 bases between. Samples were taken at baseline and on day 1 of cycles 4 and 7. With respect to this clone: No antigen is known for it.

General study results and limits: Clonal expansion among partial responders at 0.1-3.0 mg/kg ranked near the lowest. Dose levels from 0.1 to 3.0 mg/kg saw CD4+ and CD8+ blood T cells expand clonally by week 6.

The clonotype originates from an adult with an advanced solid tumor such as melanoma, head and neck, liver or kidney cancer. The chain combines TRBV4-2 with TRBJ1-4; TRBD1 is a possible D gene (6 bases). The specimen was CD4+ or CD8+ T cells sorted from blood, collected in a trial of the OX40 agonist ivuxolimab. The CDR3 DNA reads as TGTGCCAGCAGCCCAAGGACAGAAAATGAAAAACTGTTTTTT. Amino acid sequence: CASSPRTENEKLFF.